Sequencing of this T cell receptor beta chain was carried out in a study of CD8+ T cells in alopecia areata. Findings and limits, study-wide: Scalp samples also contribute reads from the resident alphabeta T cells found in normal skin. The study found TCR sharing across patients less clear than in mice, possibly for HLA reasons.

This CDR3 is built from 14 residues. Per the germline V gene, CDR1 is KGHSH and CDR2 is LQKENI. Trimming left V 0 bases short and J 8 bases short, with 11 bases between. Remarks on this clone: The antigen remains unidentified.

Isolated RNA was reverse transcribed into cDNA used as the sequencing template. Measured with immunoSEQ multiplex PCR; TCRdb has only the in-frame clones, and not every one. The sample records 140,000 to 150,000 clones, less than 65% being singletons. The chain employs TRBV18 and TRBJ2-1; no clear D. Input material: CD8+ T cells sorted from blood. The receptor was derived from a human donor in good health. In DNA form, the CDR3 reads TGTGCCAGCTCACCACCGTGGTCATCGGATGAGCAGTTCTTC. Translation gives CASSPPWSSDEQFF.